The entry that follows covers one T cell receptor (beta chain) sequence. Its antigen is unknown. The data were obtained in a study of spatial heterogeneity in lung cancer. Background on the study: The average appearance count of each unique TCR and UMI combination in raw reads was more than nine. Points from the study as a whole: Ubiquitous expanded tumor TCRs were seen in blood more at resection than at follow-up.

Trimming at V came to 5 bases and at J to 6 bases, leaving 3 bases not matched to a gene. Germline CDR1 and CDR2: ENHRY and SYGVKD. This CDR3 comprises 13 residues. Regarding time point: sample taken at primary tumor resection. Unsorted samples of tumor, nontumor lung or frozen PBMC had their whole RNA sequenced. TCRdb re-analysed the 5' RACE reads in MiXCR, keeping a single row per CDR3 protein. Altogether tens of thousands of distinct CDR3 sequences are present, roughly 12% being singletons, with the ten largest covering about 4.5%. The sequencing here drew on PBMCs, taken at surgery. The source is a male donor with early-stage non-small cell lung cancer. The chain is built from TRBV10-3 and TRBJ2-2; 7 nucleotides line up with TRBD2. CDR3 region: CAISLSGAGELFF. DNA of the CDR3: TGTGCCATCAGTCTGAGCGGGGCCGGGGAGCTGTTTTTT.